These T cell receptor beta chains were read from a single sample in a study of OX40 agonist ivuxolimab in advanced cancers. Assay: immunoSEQ multiplex PCR; the TCRdb copy retains only in-frame clones and omits some. The data hold around 77,000 clones, with 75% to 85% observed a single time. Specimen: CD4+ or CD8+ T cells sorted from blood, collected in a trial of the OX40 agonist ivuxolimab. The receptor set was obtained from an adult with an advanced solid tumor such as melanoma, head and neck, liver or kidney cancer. CDR3s include the opening cysteine and the closing phenylalanine or tryptophan. A D gene is named only where the DNA matches it firmly. The listing skips clone size in some rows; elsewhere it reads once, few, many or a size class.

J gene: TRBJ1-1
clone size: few
V gene: TRBV6-4
D gene: TRBD1
CDR3 protein: CASSDTDRGTEAFF
CDR3 DNA: TGTGCCAGCAGTGACACGGACAGGGGCACTGAAGCTTTCTTT

J gene: TRBJ2-7
clone size: few
V gene: TRBV7-2
D gene: TRBD1
CDR3 protein: CASSPRRTGGWFSYEQYF
CDR3 DNA: TGTGCCAGCAGCCCGAGACGGACAGGGGGCTGGTTTTCCTACGAGCAGTACTTC

J gene: TRBJ1-1
clone size: NA
V gene: TRBV19
D gene: TRBD1
CDR3 protein: CASSNQGALEAFF
CDR3 DNA: TGTGCCAGTAGTAACCAGGGGGCCCTTGAAGCTTTCTTT

J gene: TRBJ2-3
clone size: NA
V gene: TRBV19
D gene: TRBD1
CDR3 protein: CASSMLAIRGTGEADTQYF
CDR3 DNA: TGTGCCAGTAGTATGCTTGCCATCCGGGGGACAGGGGAGGCAGATACGCAGTATTTT

J gene: TRBJ2-7
clone size: NA
V gene: TRBV28
D gene: NA
CDR3 protein: CASSLRYEQYF
CDR3 DNA: TGTGCCAGCAGTTTAAGGTACGAGCAGTACTTC

J gene: TRBJ2-2
clone size: NA
V gene: TRBV7-9
D gene: NA
CDR3 protein: CASSPWGQVGTGELFF
CDR3 DNA: TGTGCCAGCAGCCCCTGGGGGCAGGTGGGCACCGGGGAGCTGTTTTTT

J gene: TRBJ1-1
clone size: few
V gene: TRBV29-1
D gene: TRBD1
CDR3 protein: CSVLRDRETEAFF
CDR3 DNA: TGCAGCGTGTTACGGGACAGGGAAACTGAAGCTTTCTTT

J gene: TRBJ1-1
clone size: NA
V gene: TRBV19
D gene: NA
CDR3 protein: CASSISPGNTEAFF
CDR3 DNA: TGTGCCAGTAGTATAAGTCCGGGGAACACTGAAGCTTTCTTT

J gene: TRBJ2-7
clone size: NA
V gene: TRBV15
D gene: NA
CDR3 protein: CATSRERAGSPLYEQYF
CDR3 DNA: TGTGCCACCAGCAGAGAACGGGCCGGGAGTCCCCTCTACGAGCAGTACTTC

J gene: TRBJ2-2
clone size: NA
V gene: TRBV21-1
D gene: NA
CDR3 protein: CASSNGGDRVVTGELFF
CDR3 DNA: TGTGCCAGCAGCAACGGGGGGGACAGGGTTGTCACCGGGGAGCTGTTTTTT

J gene: TRBJ2-1
clone size: NA
V gene: TRBV5-4
D gene: NA
CDR3 protein: CASSLGGETKQFF
CDR3 DNA: TGTGCCAGCAGCTTGGGTGGGGAGACCAAGCAGTTCTTC

J gene: TRBJ2-7
clone size: NA
V gene: TRBV20-1
D gene: NA
CDR3 protein: CSAAGNEQYF
CDR3 DNA: TGCAGTGCCGCCGGGAACGAGCAGTACTTC

J gene: TRBJ1-2
clone size: NA
V gene: TRBV19
D gene: NA
CDR3 protein: CASCGPSGYGYTF
CDR3 DNA: TGTGCCAGTTGCGGCCCTTCAGGCTATGGCTACACCTTC